Presented here are 23 T cell receptor beta chains from one specimen sequenced in a study of cytomegalovirus exposure and HLA in healthy donors. Primers included in the PCR were 60 Vbeta and 13 Jbeta primers. This table comes from immunoSEQ multiplex PCR, and its TCRdb copy is limited to in-frame clones, with some not included. This table holds more than 150,000 clones, over 70% found once. Sequenced sample: PBMCs. Receptors originate from a young man in good health and CMV-seronegative.

This chain uses TRBV7-3 with TRBJ2-1, with D maybe TRBD2 (6 bases). The CDR3 is made up of 14 amino acids. Germline CDR1 SGHTA, CDR2 FQGTGA. V lost 2 bases to trimming and J lost 3 bases, with 8 bases between them. The CDR3 DNA reads TGTGCCAGCAGCTTAGGCGGGGACTACAATGAGCAGTTCTTC. Encoded protein: CASSLGGDYNEQFF.

The chain couples TRBV5-1 to TRBJ1-5, with D possibly matching TRBD1 (5 bases). Germline CDR1 reads SGHRS; CDR2 reads YFSETQ. The germline V and J ends were trimmed by 1 base and 3 bases, with 8 bases remaining between them. This CDR3 is 14 amino acids long. The CDR3 DNA follows: TGCGCCAGCAGCTTGAGACAGTACAATCAGCCCCAGCATTTT. Translating it yields CASSLRQYNQPQHF.

This chain joins TRBV4-1 and TRBJ2-7, with D perhaps TRBD2 (5 bases). V shed 1 base and J shed 6 bases, with 16 bases lying between them. There are 15 residues in the CDR3. CDR1 MGHRA and CDR2 YSYEKL come from the germline V gene. The chain's CDR3 is CASSQVGRGDSEQYF. The CDR3 DNA reads as TGCGCCAGCAGCCAAGTAGGACGGGGAGACTCCGAGCAGTACTTC.

This chain uses TRBV4-2 with TRBJ2-2; D unresolved. Germline V gene data show CDR1 as LGHNA and CDR2 as YNFKEQ. This CDR3 region has 12 residues. V shed 0 bases and J shed 7 bases, with 3 bases lying between them. Written as DNA, the CDR3 is TGTGCCAGCAGCCAAGAACTCGGGGAGCTGTTTTTT. Translating gives CASSQELGELFF.

This chain links TRBV15 with TRBJ1-6; 9 nucleotides line up with TRBD1. In germline, CDR1 is LNHNV, CDR2 YYDKDF (reference sequence). Trimming took 2 bases from V and 7 from J; bases not matched to a gene: 6. The CDR3 has 16 residues. CDR3 amino acids: CATSRKTGGKNSPLHF. The CDR3 bases are TGTGCCACCAGCAGAAAGACAGGGGGTAAAAATTCACCCCTCCACTTT.

Details on this clone: The same CDR3 arises from other DNA sequences in this sample as well. V usage is TRBV5-1 and J usage is TRBJ2-7; TRBD2 is a possible D gene (6 bases). The V gene lost 4 bases and the J gene lost 3 bases, with 17 bases spanning the gap. The CDR3 has 15 amino acids. In germline, CDR1 is SGHRS, CDR2 YFSETQ. The DNA for the CDR3 is TGCGCCAGCAGCGCCTTGGAGGGAAGAGACTACGAGCAGTACTTC. Encoded protein: CASSALEGRDYEQYF.

J is TRBJ2-2 and V is TRBV4-3, with D hard to call. Germline CDR1 reads LGHNA; CDR2 reads YSLEER. The CDR3 has 17 residues. Trimming cost V 4 bases and J 3 bases, with 18 bases left between them. The CDR3 region has the DNA TGCGCCAGCAGCCTAAAGTCGGCGGTTTATGACACCGGGGAGCTGTTTTTT. It is translated as CASSLKSAVYDTGELFF.

The V gene is TRBV6-5, the J gene TRBJ1-1; D remains ambiguous. In germline, CDR1 is MNHEY, CDR2 SVGAGI. The CDR3 totals 14 residues. Trimming removed 0 bases from V and 10 bases from J, with 15 bases in between. The CDR3 loop is CASSYSYLNRRAFF. The CDR3 nucleotides read TGTGCCAGCAGTTACTCGTACCTAAACAGACGAGCTTTCTTT.

The J gene is TRBJ1-2, the V gene TRBV7-2; 7 nucleotides agree with TRBD1. The CDR3 runs to 16 residues. Germline trimming cut 5 bases from V and 4 bases from J; bases unmatched to any gene: 13. Germline values: CDR1 SGHTA, CDR2 FQGNSA. The CDR3 reads CASSVSAGTDVYGYTF. CDR3 in DNA: TGTGCCAGCAGCGTATCGGCCGGGACAGACGTCTATGGCTACACCTTC. The full variable domain, rest sourced from reference TRBV7-2 and TRBJ1-2, is GAGVSQSPSNKVTEKGKDVELRCDPISGHTALYWYRQSLGQGLEFLIYFQGNSAPDKSGLPSDRFSAERTGGSVSTLTIQRTQQEDSAVYLCASSVSAGTDVYGYTFGSGTRLTVV.

This rearrangement joins TRBV7-2 to TRBJ2-3, with D possibly TRBD2 on 6 matching bases. The CDR3 spans 14 residues. Germline CDR1 is SGHTA and CDR2 is FQGNSA. V was shortened by 8 bases and J by 10 bases, with 22 bases between the two germline ends. In DNA form, the CDR3 reads TGTGCCAGCCTTAAGGGTTCTAGCGTCGGGGCGCAGTATTTT. Translating gives CASLKGSSVGAQYF.

The rearrangement joins TRBV6-5 to TRBJ2-5, with TRBD1 matching over 8 bases. Germline CDR1 reads MNHEY; CDR2 reads SVGAGI. With V trimmed by 5 bases and J by 4 bases, 3 bases remained unmatched. The CDR3 contains 13 residues. DNA for the CDR3: TGTGCCAGCAGTGGGGGGACAGGAGAGACCCAGTACTTC. Its translation: CASSGGTGETQYF.

The chain carries TRBV5-1 and TRBJ2-1; D is possibly TRBD1 (6 bases). CDR1 and CDR2 from the germline V gene are SGHRS and YFSETQ. This CDR3 comprises 13 residues. Trimming pared 5 bases from V and 10 bases from J, leaving 16 bases between. The CDR3 is CASRPLQGLEQFF. DNA for the CDR3: TGCGCCAGCAGACCTCTTCAGGGGTTGGAGCAGTTCTTC.

The chain is built from TRBV6-5 and TRBJ1-1; D possibly corresponds to TRBD1 (6 bases). Trimming took 2 bases from V and 4 from J, leaving 8 bases between them. This CDR3 has 13 residues. Germline assignment: CDR1 MNHEY and CDR2 SVGAGI. CDR3 coding DNA: TGTGCCAGCAGTTACCGCAGGGGCACTGAAGCTTTCTTT. It encodes CASSYRRGTEAFF.

The rearrangement links TRBV12-2 to TRBJ2-1; the DNA was not compared with TRBD2, the D call given in the table. TRBV12-2 is a pseudogene locus. The CDR3 is 15 residues long. CDR3 loop: CASRSGLAGDNEQFF. The CDR3 DNA reads as TGTGCAAGTCGTTCCGGACTAGCGGGAGACAATGAGCAGTTCTTC.

This chain links TRBV7-2 with TRBJ2-1; a weak D match, TRBD2 (5 bases). Trimming shortened V by 6 bases and J by 6 bases, and 6 bases separated the two germline ends. The CDR3 sequence is 11 residues long. The germline CDR1 and CDR2 sequences are SGHTA and FQGNSA. The CDR3 sequence is CASRRGNEQFF. Here the CDR3 DNA reads TGTGCCAGCAGACGGGGCAATGAGCAGTTCTTC.

This chain uses TRBV15 with TRBJ2-7; 15 nucleotides line up with TRBD2. The CDR3 consists of 15 residues. With V trimmed by 5 bases and J by 7 bases, 6 bases remained unmatched. Germline lookup yields CDR1 LNHNV and CDR2 YYDKDF (reference sequence). The DNA of the CDR3 is TGTGCCACCAGCTCCAGGACTAGCGGGAGGGGGGAGCAGTACTTC. This sequence encodes CATSSRTSGRGEQYF.

The chain has TRBV5-1 and TRBJ1-2; possible D gene TRBD1, 6 bases. The CDR3 spans 14 residues. V was cut by 0 bases and J by 6 bases, with 12 bases left in between. From germline, CDR1 is SGHRS and CDR2 YFSETQ. The CDR3 reads CASSLDREVNGYTF. For the CDR3, the DNA is TGCGCCAGCAGCTTGGACAGGGAAGTGAATGGCTACACCTTC.

This rearrangement joins TRBV10-3 to TRBJ1-4; 10 positions match TRBD1. The CDR3 has 14 residues. Unmatched junction bases numbered 9, after V lost 10 bases and J lost 7 bases. Germline V gene data show CDR1 as ENHRY and CDR2 as SYGVKD. The CDR3 sequence: CATGQGLLGEKLFF. The CDR3 bases are TGTGCCACGGGACAGGGGCTCTTAGGTGAAAAACTGTTTTTT.

V gene TRBV14 combines with J gene TRBJ1-1; D may be TRBD1 (6 bases). The CDR3 runs to 14 residues. Per germline, CDR1 SGHDN and CDR2 FVKESK. V lost 4 bases and J 7 bases, leaving 16 bases between the germline ends. This CDR3 is CASSPSQFRGEAFF. CDR3 nucleotide sequence: TGTGCCAGCAGCCCCTCCCAATTCAGGGGTGAAGCTTTCTTT.

The V and J genes are TRBV19 and TRBJ2-3; D is ambiguous. Trimming removed 5 bases from V and 6 bases from J, with 15 bases in between. The germline CDR1 and CDR2 sequences are LNHDA and SQIVND (reference sequence). CDR3 length equals 14 residues. Here the CDR3 DNA reads TGTGCCAGTAGTTCCTATAAAACCCCGGATACGCAGTATTTT. Amino acid sequence: CASSSYKTPDTQYF.

This chain joins TRBV5-1 and TRBJ1-6, with TRBD1 as a possible D gene (6 bases). V lost 0 bases and J 10 bases, leaving 11 bases between the germline ends. CDR1 is SGHRS and CDR2 is YFSETQ in the germline V gene. The CDR3 runs to 14 residues. Written as DNA, the CDR3 is TGCGCCAGCAGCTTGGTTCAGGGGCAGTCACCCCTCCACTTT. Translated, it gives CASSLVQGQSPLHF.

This clone was found a few times. The chain uses TRBV7-8 and TRBJ1-2, with TRBD1 matching 7 bases. Germline-derived CDR1 and CDR2 are SGHVS and FQNEAQ. V lost 4 bases and J lost 3; bases outside the gene matches: 8. The length of the CDR3 is 15 residues. The CDR3 region has the DNA TGTGCCAGCAGCTCGAGGGACCAGGGGGACTATGGCTACACCTTC. It is translated as CASSSRDQGDYGYTF.

This clone occurred a few times. This chain uses TRBV27 with TRBJ2-7; D might be TRBD1 (6 bases). Trimming removed 6 bases from V and 4 bases from J, with 16 bases in between. CDR3 length: 14 amino acids. Looked up from germline, CDR1 is MNHEY and CDR2 is SMNVEV (reference sequence). The CDR3 DNA is TGTGCCAGCAGGGCTTTTAGTGGGACATACGAGCAGTACTTC. It yields the protein CASRAFSGTYEQYF.